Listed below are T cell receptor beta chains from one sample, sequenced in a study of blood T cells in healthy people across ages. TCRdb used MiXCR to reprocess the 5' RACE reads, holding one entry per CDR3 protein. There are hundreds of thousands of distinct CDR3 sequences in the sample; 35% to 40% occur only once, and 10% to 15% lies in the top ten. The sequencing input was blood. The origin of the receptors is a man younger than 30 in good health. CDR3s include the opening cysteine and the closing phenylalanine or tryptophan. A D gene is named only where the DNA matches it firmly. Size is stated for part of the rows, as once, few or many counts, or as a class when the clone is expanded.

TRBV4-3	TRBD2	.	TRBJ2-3	CASSQDFPSGGTDTQYF	TGCGCCAGCAGCCAAGATTTTCCTAGCGGGGGCACAGATACGCAGTATTTT
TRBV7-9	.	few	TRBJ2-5	CASSPGLALETQYF	TGTGCCAGCAGCCCGGGGCTAGCTTTGGAGACCCAGTACTTC
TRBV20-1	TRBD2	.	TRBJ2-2	CSARAGRGAGELFF	TGCAGTGCTAGGGCAGGGAGGGGCGCCGGGGAGCTGTTTTTT
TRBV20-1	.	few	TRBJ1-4	CSARASPTNEKLFF	TGCAGTGCTAGGGCATCGCCTACTAATGAAAAACTGTTTTTT
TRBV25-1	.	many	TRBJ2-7	CASSEGVGAGYEQYF	TGTGCCAGCAGTGAAGGAGTGGGGGCAGGGTACGAGCAGTACTTC
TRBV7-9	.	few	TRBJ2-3	CASSWPGQRVDTQYF	TGTGCCAGCAGCTGGCCGGGACAGCGGGTAGATACGCAGTATTTT
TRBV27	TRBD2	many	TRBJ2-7	CASKSREGGIYEQYF	TGTGCCAGCAAATCCCGGGAGGGAGGAATCTACGAGCAGTACTTC
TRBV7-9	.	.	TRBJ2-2	CASSQGEMFF	TGTGCCAGCAGCCAAGGAGAGATGTTTTTT
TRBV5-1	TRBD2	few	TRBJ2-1	CASSLVAGAYNEQFF	TGCGCCAGCAGCTTGGTAGCGGGGGCCTACAATGAGCAGTTCTTC
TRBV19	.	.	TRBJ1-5	CASKLLGQPQHF	TGTGCCAGTAAGCTGTTAGGTCAGCCCCAGCATTTT
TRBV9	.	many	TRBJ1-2	CASTQSVGYGYTF	TGTGCCAGCACCCAATCCGTCGGCTATGGCTACACCTTC
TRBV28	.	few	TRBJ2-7	CASNGGRAYNEQYF	TGTGCCAGCAACGGGGGCCGGGCCTACAATGAGCAGTACTTC
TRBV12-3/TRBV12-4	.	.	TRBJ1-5	CASSFRGLNQPQHF	TGTGCCAGCAGTTTCAGGGGTCTCAATCAGCCCCAGCATTTT
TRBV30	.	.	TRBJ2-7	CAWSRDATTYEQYF	TGTGCCTGGAGCCGGGACGCAACAACCTACGAGCAGTACTTC
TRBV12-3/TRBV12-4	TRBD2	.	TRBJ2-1	CASSLLAGRKNEQFF	TGTGCCAGCAGTTTACTAGCGGGAAGAAAGAATGAGCAGTTCTTC
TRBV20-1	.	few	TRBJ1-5	CSATGFKPQHF	TGCAGTGCTACCGGGTTTAAGCCCCAGCATTTT
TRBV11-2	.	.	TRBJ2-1	CVSSLEQGDPIYNEQFF	TGTGTCAGCAGCTTAGAACAGGGTGACCCTATCTACAATGAGCAGTTCTTC
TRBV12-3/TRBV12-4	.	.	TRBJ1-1	CASSYPAGTEAFF	TGTGCCAGCAGTTATCCCGCGGGAACTGAAGCTTTCTTT
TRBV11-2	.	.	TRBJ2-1	CASSATWGEGEQFF	TGTGCCAGCAGCGCCACGTGGGGCGAGGGTGAGCAGTTCTTC
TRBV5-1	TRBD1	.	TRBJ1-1	CASSIGPGQSAFF	TGCGCCAGCAGCATAGGACCGGGACAGTCGGCTTTCTTT
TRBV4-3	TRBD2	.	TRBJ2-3	CASSQDPSGNTDTQYF	TGCGCCAGCAGCCAAGATCCTAGCGGAAACACAGATACGCAGTATTTT
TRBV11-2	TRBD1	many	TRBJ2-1	CASSPLRGQGPNEQFF	TGTGCCAGCAGCCCATTAAGGGGACAGGGGCCGAATGAGCAGTTCTTC
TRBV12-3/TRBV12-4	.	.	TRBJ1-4	CAGRDSWSNEKLFF	TGTGCCGGCAGGGACTCTTGGAGCAATGAAAAACTGTTTTTT
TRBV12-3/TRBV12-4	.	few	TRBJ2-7	CASSLFWGSNEQYF	TGTGCCAGCAGTTTATTTTGGGGTTCCAATGAGCAGTACTTC
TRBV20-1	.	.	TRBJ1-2	CSAGGGGLNYGYTF	TGCAGTGCGGGGGGCGGGGGGCTTAACTATGGCTACACCTTC
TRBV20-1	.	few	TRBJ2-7	CRGAGQTPYEQYF	TGCAGGGGGGCGGGACAGACTCCCTACGAGCAGTACTTC
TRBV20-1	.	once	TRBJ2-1	CSAIRLTGNEQFF	TGCAGTGCAATCAGACTAACGGGCAATGAGCAGTTCTTC
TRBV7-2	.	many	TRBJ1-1	CASSPGRNTEAFF	TGTGCCAGCAGTCCCGGACGGAACACTGAAGCTTTCTTT
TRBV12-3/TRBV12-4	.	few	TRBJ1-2	CASNRDTNYGYTF	TGTGCCAGCAACAGGGATACTAACTATGGCTACACCTTC
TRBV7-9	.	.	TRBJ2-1	CASSDRTGIDYNEQFF	TGTGCCAGCAGCGATCGGACTGGAATTGACTACAATGAGCAGTTCTTC
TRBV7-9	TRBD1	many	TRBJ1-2	CASSPQGNGYTF	TGTGCCAGCAGCCCACAGGGGAATGGCTACACCTTC
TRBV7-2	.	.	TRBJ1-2	CASSLVGSGRSGYGYTF	TGTGCCAGCAGCTTAGTGGGGTCTGGCAGAAGTGGCTATGGCTACACCTTC
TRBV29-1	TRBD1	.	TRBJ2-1	CSVDGATGTGSYNEQFF	TGCAGCGTTGACGGGGCCACCGGGACAGGCAGCTACAATGAGCAGTTCTTC
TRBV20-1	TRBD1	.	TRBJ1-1	CSAGQGSGTEAFF	TGCAGTGCCGGACAGGGGTCGGGCACTGAAGCTTTCTTT
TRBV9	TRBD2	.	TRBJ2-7	CASSESASGGYEQYF	TGTGCCAGCAGCGAGTCGGCTAGCGGCGGATACGAGCAGTACTTC
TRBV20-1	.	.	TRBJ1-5	CSAPDAGSNQPQHF	TGCAGTGCTCCCGATGCGGGGAGCAATCAGCCCCAGCATTTT
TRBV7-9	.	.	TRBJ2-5	CASSSPDRNQETQYF	TGTGCCAGCAGCTCCCCAGACAGGAACCAAGAGACCCAGTACTTC
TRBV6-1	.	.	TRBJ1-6	CASSEGHNYNSPLHF	TGTGCCAGCAGTGAAGGACACAACTATAATTCACCCCTCCACTTT
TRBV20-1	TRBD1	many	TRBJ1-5	CSARGDSHQPQHF	TGCAGTGCTAGAGGGGACAGTCATCAGCCCCAGCATTTT
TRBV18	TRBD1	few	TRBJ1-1	CASSPLTGDWVTEAFF	TGTGCCAGCTCACCATTAACAGGGGATTGGGTCACTGAAGCTTTCTTT
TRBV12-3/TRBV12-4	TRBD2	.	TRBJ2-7	CASSLSAGVYNEQYF	TGTGCCAGCAGTTTAAGCGCGGGGGTTTACAATGAGCAGTACTTC
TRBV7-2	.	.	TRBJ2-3	CASSLAGGRRWDTQYF	TGTGCCAGCAGCTTAGCGGGAGGACGGCGATGGGATACGCAGTATTTT
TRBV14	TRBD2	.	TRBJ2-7	CASSRRLAGRSYNEQYF	TGTGCCAGCAGCCGCCGACTAGCGGGACGGTCCTACAATGAGCAGTACTTC
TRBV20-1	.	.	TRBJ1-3	CSAAKGGANIGNTIYF	TGCAGTGCCGCGAAGGGAGGGGCAAACATCGGAAACACCATATATTTT
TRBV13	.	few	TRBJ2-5	CASSLEAPQETQYF	TGTGCCAGCAGCTTAGAGGCTCCACAAGAGACCCAGTACTTC
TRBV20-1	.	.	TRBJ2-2	CSAETLANTGELFF	TGCAGTGCCGAAACTCTAGCGAACACCGGGGAGCTGTTTTTT
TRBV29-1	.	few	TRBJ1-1	CSVELQDYTEAFF	TGCAGCGTCGAATTACAGGACTACACTGAAGCTTTCTTT
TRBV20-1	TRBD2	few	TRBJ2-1	CSAQGTSGGFSYNEQFF	TGCAGTGCCCAGGGGACTAGCGGGGGGTTCTCCTACAATGAGCAGTTCTTC
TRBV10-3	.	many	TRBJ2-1	CAISEGVGEQFF	TGTGCCATCAGTGAGGGGGTGGGTGAGCAGTTCTTC
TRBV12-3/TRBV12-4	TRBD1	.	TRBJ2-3	CASSLVDRGVSDTQYF	TGTGCCAGCAGTTTAGTCGACAGGGGGGTGTCGGATACGCAGTATTTT
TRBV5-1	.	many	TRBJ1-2	CASSLQNYGYTF	TGCGCCAGCAGCTTGCAGAACTATGGCTACACCTTC
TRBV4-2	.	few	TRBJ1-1	CASSPLSKLNTEAFF	TGTGCCAGCAGCCCGCTTAGCAAGTTGAACACTGAAGCTTTCTTT